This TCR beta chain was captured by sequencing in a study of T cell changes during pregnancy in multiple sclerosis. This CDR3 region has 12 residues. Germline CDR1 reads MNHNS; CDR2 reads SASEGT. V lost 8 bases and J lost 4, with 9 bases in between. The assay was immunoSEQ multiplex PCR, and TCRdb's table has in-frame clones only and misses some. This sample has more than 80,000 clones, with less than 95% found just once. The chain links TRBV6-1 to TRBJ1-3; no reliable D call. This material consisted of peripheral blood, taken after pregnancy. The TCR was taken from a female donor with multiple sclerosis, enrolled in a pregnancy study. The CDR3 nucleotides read TGTGCCAGCCGATCAGAAGGAAACACCATATATTTT. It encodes CASRSEGNTIYF.